Listed here is a single TCR beta chain. This sample is drawn from a study of response to subunit inactivated influenza vaccine. The V end was cut by 1 base, the J end by 4 bases, with 11 bases between. In germline, CDR1 is SGHTA, CDR2 FQGNSA. This CDR3 comprises 15 residues. MiXCR, run by TCRdb on the RT-PCR reads, gives a single entry per CDR3 protein. The sample carries just under 550,000 distinct CDR3 sequences, approximately 22% recorded once. These data also featured in a second study, about T cells expressing NK-cell markers. Per that paper: It was by 5'RACE template switching with UMIs that TCR beta cDNA was made. Out of eight donors sequenced, seven tested HCMV-seropositive and the remaining one seronegative. The CD3+CD56-NKG2C+ fraction of several donors was likewise dominated by these clonotypes.

This specimen was CD4+ T cells sorted from PBMCs, taken about 11 days after vaccination. This sequence originates from a man in his fifties who received an inactivated influenza vaccine. The V gene is TRBV7-2, the J gene TRBJ1-3; unclear D gene. The CDR3 loop is CASSLGPGGGNTIYF. CDR3 coding DNA: TGTGCCAGCAGCTTAGGCCCGGGTGGGGGAAACACCATATATTTT.